This T cell receptor (beta chain) was sequenced in a study of breast tumors, draining lymph nodes, adjacent tissues. Findings and caveats of the study: Data only fit, rather than demonstrated, lymph node origin of most tumor T cells. Luminal-like breast cancer showed significantly greater tumor-nontumor repertoire similarity than basal-like breast cancer did. Tumor repertoires ranked between lymph nodes and nontumor tissue in diversity, with V and J gene preferences.

Breast cancer patients provided tissue from their axillary draining lymph nodes. MiXCR, run by TCRdb on the multiplex PCR reads, gives a single entry per CDR3 protein. The sample includes about 130,000 distinct CDR3 sequences, approximately 21% of them seen just once. CDR3 length equals 15 residues. Trimming left V 8 bases short and J 2 bases short, with 19 bases between. Germline lookup yields CDR1 SGHVS and CDR2 FQNEAQ. This clonotype was counted ten times or more. Its target is not known. Sequencing used axillary lymph node tissue. The clonotype comes from a female donor with breast cancer. Some clones in this sample may be carry-over from other donors' samples. The gene calls are TRBV7-8 and TRBJ2-7; D might be TRBD2 (6 bases). This CDR3 reads CASAPRRGVTYEQYF. In nucleotides, the CDR3 is TGTGCCAGCGCCCCAAGACGCGGGGTGACCTACGAGCAGTACTTC.